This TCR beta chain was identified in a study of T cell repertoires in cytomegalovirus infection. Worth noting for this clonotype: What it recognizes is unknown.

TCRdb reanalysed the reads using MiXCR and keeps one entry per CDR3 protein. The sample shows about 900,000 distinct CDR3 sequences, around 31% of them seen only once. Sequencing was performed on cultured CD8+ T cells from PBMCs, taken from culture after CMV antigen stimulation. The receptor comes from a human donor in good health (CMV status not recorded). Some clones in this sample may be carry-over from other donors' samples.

CDR3 sequence (DNA): TGCGCCAGCAGCCAAGGGGGGACAGCCATATATTTT. This gives the protein CASSQGGTAIYF. The chain employs TRBV4-1 and TRBJ1-3, with 7 bases that match TRBD1. The CDR3 totals 12 residues. Unmatched junction bases numbered 2, after V lost 1 base and J lost 11 bases. The germline CDR1 and CDR2 sequences are MGHRA and YSYEKL.